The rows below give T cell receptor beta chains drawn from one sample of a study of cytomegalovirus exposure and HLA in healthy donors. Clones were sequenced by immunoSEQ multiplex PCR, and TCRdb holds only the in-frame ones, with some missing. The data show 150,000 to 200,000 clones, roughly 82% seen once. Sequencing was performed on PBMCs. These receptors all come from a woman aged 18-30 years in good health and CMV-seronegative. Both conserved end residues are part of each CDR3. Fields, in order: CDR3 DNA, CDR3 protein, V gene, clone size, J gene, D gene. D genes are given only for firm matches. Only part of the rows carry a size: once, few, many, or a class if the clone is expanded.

TGTGCCAGCAGCCAAGAGGGACAGGCTGAAAATGGCTACACCTTC,CASSQEGQAENGYTF,TRBV4-2,-,TRBJ1-2,TRBD1
TGTGCCAGCTCACTCCGACAGTCCTACGAGCAGTACTTC,CASSLRQSYEQYF,TRBV18,-,TRBJ2-7,-
TGCGCCAGCAGCTTGGGACAGGGGGCGACTGAAGCTTTCTTT,CASSLGQGATEAFF,TRBV5-1,-,TRBJ1-1,TRBD1
TGTGCCAGCAGCTCTGGACTAGCGGTCATTTACGAGCAGTACTTC,CASSSGLAVIYEQYF,TRBV5-4,-,TRBJ2-7,TRBD2
TGTGCCAGCAGCTTCCAAGATACGCAGTATTTT,CASSFQDTQYF,TRBV7-9,few,TRBJ2-3,-
TGTGCCAGCAGCCTTGCCGGGAGGAGGGATCAGCCCCAGCATTTT,CASSLAGRRDQPQHF,TRBV11-2,once,TRBJ1-5,-
TGTGCCAGCAGCTCTAGCGGGAACACTTTAGAGACCCAGTACTTC,CASSSSGNTLETQYF,TRBV5-6,once,TRBJ2-5,TRBD2
TGCGCCAGCTCGACGGGGAATGGGGAGACCCAGTACTTC,CASSTGNGETQYF,TRBV5-1,-,TRBJ2-5,-
TGTGCCAGCAGTGAAGGCCAGGGGGGAAACAATGAGCAGTTCTTC,CASSEGQGGNNEQFF,TRBV2,-,TRBJ2-1,-
TGTGCCAGCTCACCCCCTCAGGGAGGAAACATTCAGTACTTC,CASSPPQGGNIQYF,TRBV18,-,TRBJ2-4,-
TGTGCCAGTAGTATGACGCAGGGTGCGGTGGAGGGCTACACCTTC,CASSMTQGAVEGYTF,TRBV19,few,TRBJ1-2,-
TGCGCCAGCAGGACAGGCCCCACTGAAGCTTTCTTT,CASRTGPTEAFF,TRBV5-1,-,TRBJ1-1,-
TGCGCCAGCAGCTTAGGACAGGTCTGGGATCACACCTTC,CASSLGQVWDHTF,TRBV5-1,-,TRBJ1-2,TRBD1
TGTGCCAGCAGCTACCTAGCGGGGGCTTCTTACGAGCAGTACTTC,CASSYLAGASYEQYF,TRBV7-6,-,TRBJ2-7,TRBD2
TGTGCCAGCAGTGATTTGGTCGGGACACATTACAATGAGCAGTTCTTC,CASSDLVGTHYNEQFF,TRBV25-1,-,TRBJ2-1,-
TGCGCCAGCAGCCGAGACTCCCAGGTTAAGCAGTTCTTC,CASSRDSQVKQFF,TRBV4-1,-,TRBJ2-1,-
TGCGCCAGCAGCCCAGAAGCTCGGGGAAACACCGGGGAGCTGTTTTTT,CASSPEARGNTGELFF,TRBV4-1,few,TRBJ2-2,-
TGTGCCAGCAGCTTAGACAGCGGCGCATCCTCCTACGAGCAGTACTTC,CASSLDSGASSYEQYF,TRBV11-2,-,TRBJ2-7,-
TGTGCCAGCTCACCTTCCACCACGGGGGGCAATCAGCCCCAGCATTTT,CASSPSTTGGNQPQHF,TRBV18,-,TRBJ1-5,-
TGCGCCAGCAGCCAAGAGGAGCAGCCCCTACTATATGGCTACACCTTC,CASSQEEQPLLYGYTF,TRBV4-1,-,TRBJ1-2,-
TGTGCCATCAGTAGGGGGACAGGGATCCACGAGCAGTACTTC,CAISRGTGIHEQYF,TRBV10-3,-,TRBJ2-7,TRBD1
TGTGCCACCAGCAGAGGCACGCTGAGCTCCTACAATGAGCAGTTCTTC,CATSRGTLSSYNEQFF,TRBV15,-,TRBJ2-1,-
TGTGCCAGCAGTGGGGGACAGGCGGAGACCGGGGAGCTGTTTTTT,CASSGGQAETGELFF,TRBV2,-,TRBJ2-2,TRBD1
TGTGCCAGCAGTTTATCCGCAGGGGGCGACGATCAGCCCCAGCATTTT,CASSLSAGGDDQPQHF,TRBV27,-,TRBJ1-5,TRBD1
TGCGCCAGCGCCCGAGGGGGCGGTGAGCAGTTCTTC,CASARGGGEQFF,TRBV10-2,once,TRBJ2-1,TRBD1
TGTGCCAGCAGCCTCGGCAGGACAGGGAACACCGGGGAGCTGTTTTTT,CASSLGRTGNTGELFF,TRBV5-4,-,TRBJ2-2,TRBD1
TGTGCCAGCAGCCGAAAACAGAGATTTTATGGCTACACCTTC,CASSRKQRFYGYTF,TRBV6-5,-,TRBJ1-2,-
TGTGCCACCAGCAGAGAGGGGGGGATGGACTATGGCTACACCTTC,CATSREGGMDYGYTF,TRBV15,-,TRBJ1-2,-